This entry features one T cell receptor (beta chain) sequence. The target antigen is unknown. Generated by immunoSEQ multiplex PCR, the TCRdb table keeps only in-frame clones and is missing some. This sample has 80,000 to 95,000 clones, with 85% to 95% found just once. The V end was cut by 3 bases, the J end by 4 bases, with 18 bases between. This CDR3 has 16 residues. CDR1 MNHEY and CDR2 SMNVEV come from the germline V gene (reference sequence). This entry belongs to a study of siplizumab effects on memory and regulatory T cells. Overall study findings and caveats: Naive T cells seemed more diverse than memory cells and seemed major alloresponse contributors. Memory cells that were CD4+ and unstimulated gave rise to alloreactive sequences, which siplizumab significantly reduced. For mappable alloreactive CD4+ clones, the mean Treg-derived fraction was approximately 70% with siplizumab and roughly 25% in controls. Few alloreactive clones mapped to unstimulated subsets.

The sequencing sample was made of CD8+ T cells sorted from blood. The chain has TRBV27 and TRBJ1-2; D gene uncertain. The clonotype originates from a human donor in good health. CDR3 sequence (DNA): TGTGCCAGCAGTTTGTTCGGTGAGGCAGCCTTCTATGGCTACACCTTC. Its translation is CASSLFGEAAFYGYTF.